These 14 T cell receptor beta chains were sequenced from one sample in a study of blood T cells in healthy people across ages. Then a second PCR, running about 6 to 12 cycles, was carried out with a sample-barcoded 5' primer and a J-beta primer mix. In TCRdb, the 5' RACE reads were re-called with MiXCR into one record per CDR3 protein. The data show 1.5 million to 2 million distinct CDR3 sequences, roughly 27% seen once. The sequenced sample consisted of blood. The receptors come from a woman under 40 in good health.

This clonotype was picked up a small number of times. The genes are TRBV5-1 and TRBJ1-6; D remains ambiguous. V lost 2 bases and J 6 bases, leaving 12 bases between the germline ends. The CDR3 covers 15 residues. Germline values: CDR1 SGHRS, CDR2 YFSETQ. The CDR3 here is CASSLSRQPNSPLHF. In nucleotides, the CDR3 is TGCGCCAGCAGCTTATCTCGGCAGCCTAATTCACCCCTCCACTTT.

V and J are TRBV7-3 and TRBJ2-1, with a tentative D call TRBD2 (5 bases). Gene TRBJ2-7 matches the end of the DNA better, so the J call may be wrong. Germline loops: CDR1 SGHTA, CDR2 FQGTGA. The CDR3 is made up of 14 amino acids. The CDR3 here is CASSLSGLTNEQYF. CDR3 bases: TGTGCCAGCAGCTTAAGCGGGCTGACCAATGAGCAGTACTTC.

To note about this clonotype: A read error may be the cause here, since a much bigger clone is one base away. The V and J genes are TRBV6-5 and TRBJ2-3; 8 nucleotides agree with TRBD1. Germline assignment: CDR1 MNHEY and CDR2 SVGAGI. This CDR3 comprises 16 residues. V was pared by 5 bases and J by 6 bases, with 13 bases of the junction left unmatched. The CDR3 reads CASSLVGQGAGDTQYF. CDR3 coding DNA: TGTGCCAGCAGTCTCGTAGGACAGGGAGCAGGGGATACGCAGTATTTT.

This clonotype was observed many times. The chain has TRBV7-9 and TRBJ2-7; D unclear. The CDR3 covers 14 residues. Trimming took 2 bases from V and 4 from J, leaving 12 bases between them. Looked up from germline, CDR1 is SEHNR and CDR2 is FQNEAQ (reference sequence). CDR3 loop: CASSLMAGPYEQYF. CDR3 bases: TGTGCCAGCAGCTTAATGGCAGGCCCATACGAGCAGTACTTC. Using reference TRBV7-9 and TRBJ2-7 for the parts outside the CDR3, the full variable domain is DTGVSQNPRHKITKRGQNVTFRCDPISEHNRLYWYRQTLGQGPEFLTYFQNEAQLEKSRLLSDRFSAERPKGSFSTLEIQRTEQGDSAMYLCASSLMAGPYEQYFGPGTRLTVT.

This clonotype has a handful of counts. The chain has TRBV14 and TRBJ2-7; no clear D. Per germline, CDR1 SGHDN and CDR2 FVKESK. V lost 1 base to trimming and J lost 6 bases, with 7 bases between them. The CDR3 is made up of 12 amino acids. The CDR3 sequence: CASSQGRLEQYF. CDR3 nucleotide sequence: TGTGCCAGCAGCCAAGGAAGACTCGAGCAGTACTTC.

The V gene is TRBV27, the J gene TRBJ2-3; D gene uncertain. The CDR3 is 14 residues long. Germline V CDR1 and CDR2: MNHEY, SMNVEV (reference sequence). The V end lost 7 bases, the J end lost 5 bases, and 16 bases lay between the germline ends. The CDR3 DNA follows: TGTGCCAGCATCGGGCCCACCCCCAAAGATACGCAGTATTTT. Its translation: CASIGPTPKDTQYF.

V usage is TRBV10-2 and J usage is TRBJ1-1, with TRBD1 matching over 11 bases. The V gene's germline CDR1 is WSHSY and CDR2 SAAADI. The CDR3 consists of 13 residues. The trim removed 0 bases at V and 10 bases at J, leaving 1 base unmatched. CDR3 amino acids: CASSESDRGRAFF. The CDR3 DNA sequence: TGCGCCAGCAGTGAGTCGGACAGGGGGCGAGCTTTCTTT.

This clonotype was seen at least ten times. V is TRBV6-2 or TRBV6-3 and J is TRBJ2-1; D might be TRBD2 (5 bases). Looked up from germline, CDR1 is MNHEY and CDR2 is SVGEGT. The CDR3 length is 16 residues. Trimming stripped 11 bases from V and 0 bases from J, with 20 bases between. CDR3 amino acids: CASQRNGRGSYNEQFF. The CDR3 nucleotides are TGTGCCTCTCAACGGAATGGGAGAGGCTCCTACAATGAGCAGTTCTTC.

The rearrangement joins TRBV9 to TRBJ2-1; 11 nucleotides match TRBD2. This CDR3 contains 15 residues. Germline CDR1 is SGDLS and CDR2 is YYNGEE. V lost 3 bases, J lost 9 bases, and 8 bases stayed unmatched. The CDR3 region is CASSGIAGGPVEQFF. The CDR3 region has the DNA TGTGCCAGCAGCGGAATAGCGGGGGGGCCGGTTGAGCAGTTCTTC.

This sequence joins TRBV5-4 and TRBJ2-7; D might be TRBD1 (6 bases). The CDR3 extends over 15 amino acids. Per germline, CDR1 SGHNT and CDR2 YYREEE (reference sequence). Trimming removed 1 base at V and 2 bases at J, with 13 bases between. CDR3 region: CASSLRSGDPYEQYF. CDR3 bases: TGTGCCAGCAGCTTGAGGTCAGGGGACCCCTACGAGCAGTACTTC.

The J gene is TRBJ1-2, the V gene TRBV20-1; the D gene is possibly TRBD1 (5 bases). In germline, CDR1 is DFQATT, CDR2 SNEGSKA (reference sequence). The CDR3 is 14 amino acids. V dropped 5 bases and J dropped 3 bases, with 16 bases sitting between them. CDR3 in DNA: TGCAGTGCTGCGAATTCCGGGACGGACTATGGCTACACCTTC. Translation: CSAANSGTDYGYTF.

This clonotype turned up a few times. This chain uses TRBV11-2 with TRBJ2-2, with a tentative D call TRBD2 (6 bases). The V end was cut by 6 bases, the J end by 6 bases, with 17 bases between. Germline values: CDR1 SGHAT, CDR2 FQNNGV. The CDR3 spans 15 residues. CDR3 in DNA: TGTGCCAGCAGGTCGGGCAGGGACTCGTCCGGGGAGCTGTTTTTT. Its translation: CASRSGRDSSGELFF.

V is TRBV6-6 and J is TRBJ2-3, with D perhaps TRBD1 (6 bases). Trimming took 4 bases from V and 6 from J, leaving 23 bases between them. CDR3 length: 17 amino acids. Germline assignment: CDR1 MNHNY and CDR2 SVGAGI (reference sequence). In nucleotides, the CDR3 is TGTGCCAGCAGTTCCCCCTCACAGGGTGACCCCACGGATACGCAGTATTTT. This gives the protein CASSSPSQGDPTDTQYF.

The chain employs TRBV12-3 or TRBV12-4 and TRBJ1-5, with D possibly being TRBD1 (5 bases). The CDR3 contains 13 residues. Deletions cut 4 bases from V and 5 bases from J, with 9 bases between. The CDR3 is CASSSTTDQPQHF. CDR3 sequence (DNA): TGTGCCAGCAGTTCGACGACAGATCAGCCCCAGCATTTT.